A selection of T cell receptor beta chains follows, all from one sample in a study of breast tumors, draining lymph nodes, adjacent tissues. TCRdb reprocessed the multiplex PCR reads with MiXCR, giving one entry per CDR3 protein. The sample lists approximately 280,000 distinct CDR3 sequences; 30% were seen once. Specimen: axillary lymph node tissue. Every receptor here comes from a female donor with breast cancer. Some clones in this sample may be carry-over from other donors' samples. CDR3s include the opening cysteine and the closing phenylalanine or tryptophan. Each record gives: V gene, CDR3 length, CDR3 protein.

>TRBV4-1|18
CASSQRKGGRGSGNTIYF
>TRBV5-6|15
CASSSGFSSNYGYTF
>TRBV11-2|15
CASSLSVWRSYEQYF
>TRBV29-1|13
CSVAGTGRETQYF
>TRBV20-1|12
CSAGDFHNEQFF
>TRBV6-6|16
CASSRGGQGRRYEQYF
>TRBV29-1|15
CSVGGDERAYNEQFF
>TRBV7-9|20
CASSTGGARTGGFYVETQYF
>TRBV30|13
CAWSTGTQETQYF
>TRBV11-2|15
CASSLFAGGANEQFF
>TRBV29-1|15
CHLEGDSNSNQPQHF
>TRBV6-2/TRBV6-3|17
CASSSRDRVTTNEKLFF
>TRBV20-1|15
CSAEVRTVAINEQFF
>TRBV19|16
CASSRGLAGVNSPLHF
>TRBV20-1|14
CSAGRLAGVFEQYF
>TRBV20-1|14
CSARDPRRGYEQYF
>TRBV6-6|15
CASSSQGALGPPLHF
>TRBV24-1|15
CATSSPSGRANEQFF
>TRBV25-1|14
CASSERGMFDGYTF
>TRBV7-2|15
CASSWTSGSNYEQYF